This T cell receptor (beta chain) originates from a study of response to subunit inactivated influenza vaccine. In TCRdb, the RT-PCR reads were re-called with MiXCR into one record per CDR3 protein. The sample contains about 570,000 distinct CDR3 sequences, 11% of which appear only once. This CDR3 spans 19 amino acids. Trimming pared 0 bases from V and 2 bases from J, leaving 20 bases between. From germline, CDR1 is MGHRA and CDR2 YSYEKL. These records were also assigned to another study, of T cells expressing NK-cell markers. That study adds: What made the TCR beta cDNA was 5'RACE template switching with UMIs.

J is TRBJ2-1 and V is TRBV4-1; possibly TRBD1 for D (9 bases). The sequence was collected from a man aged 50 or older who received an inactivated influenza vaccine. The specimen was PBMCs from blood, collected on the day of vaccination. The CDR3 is CASSQDLRGGQGAYNEQFF. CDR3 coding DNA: TGCGCCAGCAGCCAAGATCTCCGGGGGGGACAGGGTGCCTACAATGAGCAGTTCTTC.